This T cell receptor (beta chain) was captured by sequencing in a study of cytomegalovirus exposure and HLA in healthy donors (TCRdb year 2017). For the wider study: According to a later analysis, one platform produced both the 120 validation repertoires and the approximately 660 repertoires of the first cohort. A separate validation cohort of roughly 130 different subjects was used in addition to the 666-subject first cohort. The study aimed to test whether signatures of past pathogen exposure could be identified by cataloging public T cell receptors. To predict cytomegalovirus infection status, the study combined high-throughput TCR immunosequencing, statistical association of individual TCRs with disease status, and machine learning. The paper as a whole reports these results and caveats: In vitro tests confirmed that a few of the cytomegalovirus-associated TCR beta chains recognize cytomegalovirus antigens. The study gave a list of about 170 TCR beta chains associated with cytomegalovirus. In both the original and validation cohorts, the classifier was reported to diagnose cytomegalovirus status with high specificity and sensitivity. Most TCR sequences were observed very rarely across donors, whereas some public TCRs were present in many individuals. All 120 or so repertoires were used to score co-occurrence in the validation cohort in a later analysis, because that analysis had no HLA typing for the cohort. In a later analysis, TCRs clustered in the first cohort were found to also tend to co-occur in the roughly 120 validation repertoires, with approximately 94% of cluster scores above 0. It was suggested by the authors that the approach could potentially be generalized to other disease states and immunological phenotypes.

The donors belonged to the validation cohort of around 130 subjects, which was separate from the approximately 660-subject first cohort. This clone has only one observation. What antigen it recognizes has not been identified. Per-nucleotide qualities are absent, and no much larger clonotype sits a single base away. Receptor amplification or capture employed the immunoSEQ multiplex PCR assay. The published analysis was carried out like this. A statistical classification framework was built for diagnosing cytomegalovirus status from the catalog of TCR beta chain sequences. What TCRdb holds here is the immuneACCESS table cut down to in-frame rearrangements. Part of the clones is not present; checked against another copy, under half of the missing clones reflect an unresolved V gene, and the others are unexplained. That table is the source of V, J and clone size, and D and trimming were worked out from the DNA. This sample holds 260,000 or so clones; 80% to 95% were observed only once. The ten largest account for 3.1% of the sample.

The germline V gene (reference sequence) sets CDR1 to LNHDA and CDR2 to SQIVND. V lost 4 bases and J lost 8 bases, and the count of bases not matched to a germline gene is 11. From the cysteine through the phenylalanine, the CDR3 covers 15 amino acids. Just the 45-base CDR3 DNA is kept, in frame starting at base 1. The source is a woman aged 30 to 39 in good health and CMV-seronegative. The material sequenced was PBMCs. The chain uses TRBV19 and TRBJ1-2; TRBD1 aligns with 9 central bases. The sequenced DNA is TGTGCCAGTAGTACCGGACAGGGGACACGACAAGGCTACACCTTC. The encoded protein is CASSTGQGTRQGYTF. The entire variable domain, with the stretches around the CDR3 drawn from the reference TRBV19 and TRBJ1-2 proteins, is DGGITQSPKYLFRKEGQNVTLSCEQNLNHDAMYWYRQDPGQGLRLIYYSQIVNDFQKGDIAEGYSVSREKKESFPLTVTSAQKNPTAFYLCASSTGQGTRQGYTFGSGTRLTVV.